These T cell receptor beta chains were read from a single sample in a study of OX40 agonist ivuxolimab in advanced cancers. Clones were read by immunoSEQ multiplex PCR, and TCRdb kept only the in-frame ones, dropping some. The sample holds fewer than 100,000 clones, over 70% seen once. Sequences were derived from CD4+ or CD8+ T cells sorted from blood, sampled in a trial of the OX40 agonist ivuxolimab. The receptors originated from an adult with an advanced solid tumor such as melanoma, head and neck, liver or kidney cancer. Each CDR3 is given without its conserved first and last residue. Each record gives: J gene, V gene, clone size, CDR3 protein. The size of a clone is reported for some rows only, either as once, few or many, or as a class for expanded clones.

TRBJ2-4 TRBV4-1 once ASSSGPGNIQY
TRBJ1-3 TRBV11-2 - ASSLGLGSGNTIY
TRBJ2-1 TRBV29-1 - SVENPGTGGEQF
TRBJ1-4 TRBV6-6 - ASSPDRTPAGEKLF
TRBJ1-2 TRBV15 - ATSRAPRDGYT
TRBJ2-4 TRBV11-3 once ASSLAAGMTKNIQY
TRBJ2-1 TRBV5-8 - ASSPGTRGNDEQF
TRBJ2-7 TRBV10-3 - AISVGGGSSYEQY
TRBJ1-1 TRBV19 once ATDRRGGTEAF
TRBJ1-2 TRBV7-9 - ATDRGDYGYT
TRBJ2-7 TRBV30 - AWSVGAYEQY
TRBJ2-7 TRBV11-3 - ASSPAATQYEQY
TRBJ1-5 TRBV6-1 few ASSAVGLSNQPQH
TRBJ2-1 TRBV7-2 - ASSRGQGSYNEQF
TRBJ2-6 TRBV27 - ASSYGTGGARGANVLT
TRBJ2-7 TRBV5-6 - ASSLGTGKLEQY
TRBJ1-5 TRBV7-9 - ASSLDISNQPQH
TRBJ1-1 TRBV18 - ASSTLQGATEAF
TRBJ1-2 TRBV11-2 - ASSLSQEGYGYT
TRBJ2-2 TRBV4-2 - ASSPGDNTGELF
TRBJ2-7 TRBV5-8 few ASSSSGLVRPEQY
TRBJ2-2 TRBV6-1 - ASRSPGQGAGELF
TRBJ1-3 TRBV28 - ASSLWGADGNTIY